The clone carrying this TCR beta chain was recorded a few times. Thyroid surgery was preceded by no treatment in any patient. The sample belongs to a study of metastatic and nonmetastatic thyroid tumors. Trimming cost V 5 bases and J 2 bases; bases outside gene matches: 9. The CDR3 spans 16 residues. Germline-derived CDR1 and CDR2 are MNHNS and SASEGT. TCRdb reprocessed the PCR reads using MiXCR. The sample records 30,000 to 45,000 clones, approximately 30% being singletons. The chain links TRBV6-1 to TRBJ2-7; 10 positions match TRBD2. The sample consisted of blood. The receptor was isolated from a male donor with papillary thyroid cancer or a benign thyroid nodule (not recorded which). Some clones in this sample may be carry-over from other donors' samples. CDR3 DNA sequence: TGTGCCAGCAGTAAGTCCGGACTAGCGGAGACCTACGAGCAGTACTTC. Translation: CASSKSGLAETYEQYF.